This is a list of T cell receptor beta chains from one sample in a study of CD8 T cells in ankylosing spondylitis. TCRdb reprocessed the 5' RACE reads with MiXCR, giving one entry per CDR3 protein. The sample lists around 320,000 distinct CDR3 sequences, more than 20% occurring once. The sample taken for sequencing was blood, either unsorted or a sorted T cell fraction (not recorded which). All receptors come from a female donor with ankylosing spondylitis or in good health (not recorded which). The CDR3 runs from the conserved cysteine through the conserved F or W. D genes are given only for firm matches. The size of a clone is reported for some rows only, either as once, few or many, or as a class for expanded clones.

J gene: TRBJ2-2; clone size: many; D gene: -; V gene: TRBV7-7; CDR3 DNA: TGTGCTAGCAGCTCTACCGGTATCACCGGGGAGCTGTTTTTT; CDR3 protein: CASSSTGITGELFF
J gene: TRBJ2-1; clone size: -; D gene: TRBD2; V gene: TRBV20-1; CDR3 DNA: TGCAGTGCTAGAGATATTGGCGGGAGGGCCTTGGGTGAGCAGTTCTTC; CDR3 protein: CSARDIGGRALGEQFF
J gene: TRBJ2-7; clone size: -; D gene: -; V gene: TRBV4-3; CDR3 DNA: TGCGCCAGCAGCCAGGAGGGACAATCCTACGAGCAGTACTTC; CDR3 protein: CASSQEGQSYEQYF
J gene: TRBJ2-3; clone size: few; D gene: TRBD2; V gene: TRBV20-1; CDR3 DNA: TGCAGTGCTGACCCCGTCGTGGGGCGGGAGGTGGCAGATACGCAGTATTTT; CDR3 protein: CSADPVVGREVADTQYF
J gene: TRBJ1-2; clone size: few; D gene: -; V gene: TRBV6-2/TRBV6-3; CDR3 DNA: TGTGCCAGCAGTACCCCGGGACATCCCTATGGCTACACCTTC; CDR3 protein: CASSTPGHPYGYTF
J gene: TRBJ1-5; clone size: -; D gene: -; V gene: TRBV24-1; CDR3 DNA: TGTGCCACCAGTGATCGACAGTCCAATCAGCCCCAGCATTTT; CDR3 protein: CATSDRQSNQPQHF
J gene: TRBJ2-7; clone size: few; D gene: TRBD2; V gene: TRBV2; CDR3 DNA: TGTGCCAGCAAAGGGCGACTAGCAGCCCTGGGGGAGCAGTACTTC; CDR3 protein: CASKGRLAALGEQYF
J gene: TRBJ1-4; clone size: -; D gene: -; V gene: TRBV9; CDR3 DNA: TGTGCCAGCAGCGTATTTGGAACGAATGAAAAACTGTTTTTT; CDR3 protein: CASSVFGTNEKLFF
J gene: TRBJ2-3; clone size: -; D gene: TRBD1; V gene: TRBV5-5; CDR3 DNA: TGTGCCAGCAGCACCAGTAGGACAGGGCCCACAGATACGCAGTATTTT; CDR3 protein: CASSTSRTGPTDTQYF
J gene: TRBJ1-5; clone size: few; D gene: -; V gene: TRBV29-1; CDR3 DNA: TGCAGCGCAGGAGGGGGGGATCAGCCCCAGCATTTT; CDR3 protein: CSAGGGDQPQHF
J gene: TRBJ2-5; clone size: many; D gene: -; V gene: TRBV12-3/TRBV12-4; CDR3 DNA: TGTGCCAGCAGTTTAGACGCGACAGCAAGGCAAGAGACCCAGTACTTC; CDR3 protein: CASSLDATARQETQYF
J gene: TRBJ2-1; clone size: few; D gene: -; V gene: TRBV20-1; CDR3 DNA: TGCAGTGCTAGCGTTAGGACAAATGAGCAGTTCTTC; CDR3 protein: CSASVRTNEQFF
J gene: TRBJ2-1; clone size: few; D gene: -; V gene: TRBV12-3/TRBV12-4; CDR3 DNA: TGTGCCAGCAGCCGGAGGGGGGGCGGGGGTTACAATGAGCAGTTCTTC; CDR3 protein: CASSRRGGGGYNEQFF
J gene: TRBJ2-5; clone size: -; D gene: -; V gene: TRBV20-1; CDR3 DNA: TGCAGTGCTAGAAAAGGGCCGGAGACCCAGTACTTC; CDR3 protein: CSARKGPETQYF
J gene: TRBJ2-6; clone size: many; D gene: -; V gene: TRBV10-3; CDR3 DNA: TGTGCCATCAGTTGGACCGGTGTGGAGTCTGGGGCCAACGTCCTGACTTTC; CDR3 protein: CAISWTGVESGANVLTF
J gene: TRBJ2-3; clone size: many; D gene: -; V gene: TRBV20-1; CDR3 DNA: TGCAGTGCTTCCCCGGGGAGCGCCAGCACAGATACGCAGTATTTT; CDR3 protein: CSASPGSASTDTQYF
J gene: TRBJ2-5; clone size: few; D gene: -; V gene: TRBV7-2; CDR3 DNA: TGTGCCAGCAGCTTAGACTATCTCGACAGCGTGACCCAGTACTTC; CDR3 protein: CASSLDYLDSVTQYF
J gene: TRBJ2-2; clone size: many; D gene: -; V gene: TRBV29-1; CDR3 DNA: TGCAGCGTTGCGGGTAGTCGGACCGGGGAGCTGTTTTTT; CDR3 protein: CSVAGSRTGELFF
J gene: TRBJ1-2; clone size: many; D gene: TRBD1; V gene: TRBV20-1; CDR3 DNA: TGCAGTGCTAGTGTGGGACAGGGGGCTTATGGCTACACCTTC; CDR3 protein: CSASVGQGAYGYTF
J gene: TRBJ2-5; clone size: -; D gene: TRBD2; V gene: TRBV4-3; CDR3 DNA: TGCGCCAGCAGCCCTGCGGGACTAGCGGGAGGGAGGAGAGAGACCCAGTACTTC; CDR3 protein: CASSPAGLAGGRRETQYF
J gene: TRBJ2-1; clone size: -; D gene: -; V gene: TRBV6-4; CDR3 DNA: TGTGCCAGCAGTGACTCTCCGGGGGCTGCTGAGCAGTTATTC; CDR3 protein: CASSDSPGAAEQLF
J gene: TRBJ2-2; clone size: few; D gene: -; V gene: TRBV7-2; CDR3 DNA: TGTGCCAGCAGCTCTACAGACGGCGGGGAGCTGTTTTTT; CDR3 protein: CASSSTDGGELFF